The 11 T cell receptor beta chains presented below share a single source sample, sequenced in a study of blood T cell repertoires in COVID-19. Only in-frame clones appear in the TCRdb table, and some are missing; sequencing was by immunoSEQ multiplex PCR. The sample consists of around 100,000 clones, 75% to 95% of them appearing once. The sequenced material came from peripheral blood. Receptors were obtained from a human donor in a cohort sampled during active COVID-19.

This chain links TRBV4-1 with TRBJ2-7, with TRBD1 matching over 9 bases. Germline loops: CDR1 MGHRA, CDR2 YSYEKL. The CDR3 totals 12 residues. V was clipped by 3 bases and J by 6 bases; unmatched bases: 0. Written as DNA, the CDR3 is TGCGCCAGCAGCCAGACAGGGGGCGAGCAGTACTTC. Protein sequence: CASSQTGGEQYF.

The V and J genes are TRBV9 and TRBJ2-7; 10 bases agree with TRBD1. The V gene end was trimmed by 4 bases and the J gene end by 1 base; junction bases not matched to a gene: 2. CDR1 SGDLS and CDR2 YYNGEE come from the germline V gene. The length of the CDR3 is 14 residues. The CDR3 region has the DNA TGTGCCAGCAGCCGGACAGGGGGGTCCTACGAGCAGTACTTC. Translation gives CASSRTGGSYEQYF.

The chain uses TRBV27 and TRBJ1-4; perhaps TRBD1 as D (5 bases). This CDR3 spans 18 amino acids. V was cut by 0 bases and J by 2 bases, with 16 bases left in between. CDR1 MNHEY and CDR2 SMNVEV come from the germline V gene (reference sequence). The chain's CDR3 is CASSLSAGLRVTNEKLFF. The CDR3 DNA sequence: TGTGCCAGCAGTTTATCGGCAGGGCTTCGAGTGACTAATGAAAAACTGTTTTTT.

This chain uses TRBV7-9 with TRBJ1-5, with unresolved D. Germline V gene sequence: CDR1 SEHNR, CDR2 FQNEAQ (reference sequence). CDR3 length: 14 residues. Between the trimmed V and J ends, which lost 3 bases and 4 bases, there was a span of 10 bases. The CDR3 nucleotides are TGTGCCAGCAGCTTCGAGGGTTTGAATCAGCCCCAGCATTTT. Protein sequence: CASSFEGLNQPQHF.

The chain couples TRBV7-8 to TRBJ2-5; D is possibly TRBD2 (5 bases). There are 17 residues in the CDR3. V shed 1 base and J shed 4 bases, with 19 bases lying between them. Germline V gene sequence: CDR1 SGHVS, CDR2 FQNEAQ. CDR3 amino acids: CASSLVGKAGVRETQYF. CDR3 in DNA: TGTGCCAGCAGCTTAGTTGGAAAGGCGGGCGTACGAGAGACCCAGTACTTC.

The chain recombines TRBV18 with TRBJ1-4; 8 nucleotides align to TRBD1. Germline V CDR1 and CDR2: KGHSH, LQKENI. CDR3 size: 15 residues. Unmatched junction bases numbered 6, after V lost 3 bases and J lost 6 bases. This CDR3 reads CASSPGRQGYEKLFF. In DNA, the CDR3 is TGTGCCAGCTCACCTGGGAGACAGGGGTATGAAAAACTGTTTTTT.

The chain couples TRBV9 to TRBJ2-5; possible D gene TRBD1, 6 bases. The CDR3 is made up of 14 amino acids. Germline values: CDR1 SGDLS, CDR2 YYNGEE. Between the trimmed V and J ends, which lost 0 bases and 5 bases, there was a span of 11 bases. The CDR3 is CASSVGGGTETQYF. The CDR3 DNA is TGTGCCAGCAGCGTAGGAGGGGGTACGGAGACCCAGTACTTC.

The chain employs TRBV2 and TRBJ2-3; TRBD2 might be the D (6 bases). V dropped 3 bases and J dropped 5 bases, with 15 bases sitting between them. CDR3 size: 15 residues. The V gene's germline CDR1 is SNHLY and CDR2 FYNNEI. As DNA, the CDR3 is TGTGCCAGCAGTGATGTGCGGGAAATTCTAGATACGCAGTATTTT. Translated, it gives CASSDVREILDTQYF.

The V call is TRBV12-3 or TRBV12-4, the J call TRBJ2-1, with D perhaps TRBD2 (6 bases). CDR3 length: 13 residues. V was shortened by 0 bases and J by 6 bases, with 6 bases between the two germline ends. This CDR3 is CASSLAGGNEQFF. CDR3 in DNA: TGTGCCAGCAGTTTAGCGGGGGGCAATGAGCAGTTCTTC.

V usage is TRBV7-8 and J usage is TRBJ2-3, with 9 bases that match TRBD2. CDR1 and CDR2 from the germline V gene are SGHVS and FQNEAQ. V gave up 8 bases and J gave up 4 bases; unmatched junction bases: 7. The CDR3 is made up of 14 amino acids. The CDR3 coding sequence is TGTGCCAGCCTCCCCCTAGCGGGACCAGATACGCAGTATTTT. This codes for CASLPLAGPDTQYF.

The V and J genes are TRBV9 and TRBJ2-3, with 9 positions matching TRBD1. The length of the CDR3 is 16 residues. Per the germline V gene, CDR1 is SGDLS and CDR2 is YYNGEE. V dropped 4 bases and J dropped 0; count of bases not matched to a gene: 6. This CDR3 reads CASSPYGQGSTDTQYF. In nucleotides, the CDR3 is TGTGCCAGCAGCCCTTATGGACAGGGGAGCACAGATACGCAGTATTTT.